These 23 T cell receptor beta chains were sequenced from one sample in a study of vaccination effects on CD4 cells after COVID-19. These TCRs' antigens remain unknown. Within the ViraFEST assay, antigen-specific CD4+ T cells underwent expansion with viral peptide pools prior to sequencing. Culture lasted roughly eleven days before CD4+ T cell isolation. Each participant was given two doses of one vaccine (BNT162b2 or mRNA-1273). Libraries were prepared by immunoSEQ multiplex PCR; TCRdb keeps only in-frame clonotypes and omits some of them. The sample lists some 40,000 clones; approximately 84% were seen once. Sequenced material: CD4+ T cells from PBMCs cultured with HCoV-NL63 spike peptides, taken after COVID-19 vaccination. Receptors originate from a human donor who received a COVID-19 vaccine. Some clones in this sample may be carry-over from other donors' samples.

V and J are TRBV24-1 and TRBJ2-1; a possible D gene is TRBD2 (6 bases). This CDR3 contains 15 residues. V lost 9 bases and J 1 base, leaving 15 bases between the germline ends. CDR1 and CDR2 from the germline V gene are KGHDR and SFDVKD. CDR3 sequence: CATLATGGSYNEQFF. CDR3 DNA: TGTGCCACCCTTGCTACCGGGGGTTCCTACAATGAGCAGTTCTTC.

The J gene is TRBJ2-1, the V gene TRBV10-1; maybe TRBD1 (7 bases). CDR3 length: 15 amino acids. Trimming removed 0 bases from V and 5 bases from J, with 11 bases in between. Looked up from germline, CDR1 is WNHNN and CDR2 is SYGVQD (reference sequence). The CDR3 DNA sequence: TGCGCCAGCAGTGAGTCGGCCAGGGGGGACAATGAGCAGTTCTTC. As protein: CASSESARGDNEQFF.

The V and J genes are TRBV5-1 and TRBJ2-3, with TRBD1 matching 9 bases. The CDR3 is 14 amino acids. J lost 5 bases, V lost 4 bases, and 5 bases had no gene match. The germline gives CDR1 SGHRS, CDR2 YFSETQ. DNA of the CDR3: TGCGCCAGCAGCCTACGGACAGGGGAAGATACGCAGTATTTT. Encoded protein: CASSLRTGEDTQYF.

This clone showed up just a few times. The V and J genes are TRBV4-2 and TRBJ1-3, with 9 bases fitting TRBD1. CDR1 and CDR2 (germline): LGHNA, YNFKEQ. The CDR3 sequence is 14 residues long. The V segment lost 4 bases and the J segment 4 bases; nucleotides outside the gene matches: 2. DNA for the CDR3: TGTGCCAGCAGCCCGGACAGGGGAGGAAACACCATATATTTT. It specifies CASSPDRGGNTIYF.

The rearrangement links TRBV10-3 to TRBJ2-2; 7 positions agree with TRBD2. After removal of 9 bases from V and 3 bases from J, the junction contained 7 bases not matched to a gene. The CDR3 sequence is 14 residues long. Germline CDR1 and CDR2: ENHRY and SYGVKD. The CDR3 nucleotides are TGTGCCATTGCTGTAGCGGGTTACACCGGGGAGCTGTTTTTT. Encoded protein: CAIAVAGYTGELFF.

The rearrangement links TRBV4-3 to TRBJ2-3; TRBD2 aligns across 12 bases. The germline CDR1 and CDR2 sequences are LGHNA and YSLEER. The CDR3 extends over 20 amino acids. Losses at the gene ends were 0 bases for V and 2 bases for J; bases not matched to a gene: 12. The CDR3 DNA reads as TGCGCCAGCAGCCAAGATGACCGGGCTAGCGGGGGGGCCTACACAGATACGCAGTATTTT. Residues: CASSQDDRASGGAYTDTQYF.

The chain couples TRBV6-5 to TRBJ2-5, with D maybe TRBD2 (5 bases). The germline V and J ends were trimmed by 10 bases and 5 bases, with 20 bases remaining between them. This CDR3 contains 14 residues. Germline CDR1 and CDR2: MNHEY and SVGAGI. CDR3 DNA: TGTGCCACTCACCCCCGACTATCAACGGAGACCCAGTACTTC. Residues: CATHPRLSTETQYF.

The chain joins TRBV6-6 to TRBJ2-7; 11 nucleotides match TRBD2. The CDR3 runs 14 residues. The V and J ends lost 7 bases and 12 bases, in that order; junction bases with no gene match: 14. Germline CDR1 MNHNY, CDR2 SVGAGI (reference sequence). In nucleotides, the CDR3 is TGTGCCAGCACCCTGGGGGGGGCTAGCGGGGGGATGTACGTC. Its translation: CASTLGGASGGMYV.

The CDR3 nucleotides read TGTGCCACCGTTCCCAGGGGATCCACCGGGGAGCTGTTTTTT. Amino acids: CATVPRGSTGELFF. The rearrangement joins TRBV19 to TRBJ2-2; D is perhaps TRBD1 (6 bases). The CDR3 totals 14 residues. CDR1 and CDR2 from the germline V gene are LNHDA and SQIVND (reference sequence). Trimming left V 10 bases short and J 4 bases short, with 16 bases between.

This clone was seen a few times. CDR3 nucleotides: TGTGCCAGCAGAGGGGGCAGTAATTCACCCCTCCACTTT. Translating gives CASRGGSNSPLHF. The chain carries TRBV6-5 and TRBJ1-6, with 7 nucleotides matching TRBD1. The CDR3 is made up of 13 amino acids. CDR1 and CDR2 (germline): MNHEY, SVGAGI. With 6 bases clipped from V and 6 bases from J, the junction kept 2 bases outside the gene matches.

This chain joins TRBV5-4 and TRBJ2-2; the match to TRBD1 covers 8 bases. The J segment lost 3 bases and the V segment lost 2 bases, leaving 6 bases of the junction unmatched. Germline V gene data show CDR1 as SGHNT and CDR2 as YYREEE (reference sequence). The CDR3 runs 16 residues. CDR3 in DNA: TGTGCCAGCAGCTTTATCAGGGGGCGGGACACCGGGGAGCTGTTTTTT. It specifies CASSFIRGRDTGELFF.

The CDR3 loop is CASSLGPQIADTQYF. CDR3 nucleotides: TGTGCCAGCAGCTTAGGGCCCCAGATTGCAGATACGCAGTATTTT. The chain joins TRBV7-2 to TRBJ2-3; no reliable D call. CDR3 length: 15 residues. Trimming cost V 1 base and J 4 bases, with 12 bases left between them. Germline loops: CDR1 SGHTA, CDR2 FQGNSA.

This clone turned up a few times. The genes are TRBV7-3 and TRBJ1-6; unclear D gene. CDR1 and CDR2 from the germline V gene are SGHTA and FQGTGA. The CDR3 length is 15 residues. Trimming removed 5 bases from V and 9 bases from J, with 17 bases in between. The CDR3 coding sequence is TGTGCCAGCAGCCTCCTCGGTGGGAGGAGTTCACCCCTCCACTTT. This encodes CASSLLGGRSSPLHF.

The rearrangement uses TRBV3-1 (or the pseudogene TRBV3-2) and TRBJ2-1; either TRBD1 or TRBD2 may supply D (5 bases each). CDR3 length: 13 residues. From germline, CDR1 is LGHDT and CDR2 YNNKEL (reference sequence). The V end was cut by 7 bases, the J end by 6 bases, with 13 bases between. CDR3 DNA sequence: TGTGCCAGCACCTCGGGGACCCTCAATGAGCAGTTCTTC. It specifies CASTSGTLNEQFF.

This rearrangement joins TRBV19 to TRBJ2-1; D is ambiguous. V lost 0 bases to trimming and J lost 7 bases, with 4 bases between them. The CDR3 is 12 residues long. Germline lookup yields CDR1 LNHDA and CDR2 SQIVND (reference sequence). CDR3 nucleotide sequence: TGTGCCAGTAGTATAGACAGAAATGAGCAGTTCTTC. This gives the protein CASSIDRNEQFF.

The chain links TRBV5-1 to TRBJ1-4; 7 bases match TRBD1. The J segment lost 5 bases and the V segment lost 4 bases, leaving 5 bases of the junction unmatched. This CDR3 comprises 14 residues. CDR1 and CDR2 from the germline V gene are SGHRS and YFSETQ. The CDR3 DNA follows: TGCGCCAGCAGCCCTGACAGGGAGAATGAAAAACTGTTTTTT. Its translation: CASSPDRENEKLFF.

The chain carries TRBV5-6 and TRBJ1-2; D is ambiguous. CDR3 length: 14 amino acids. Germline V lookup: CDR1 SGHDT, CDR2 YYEEEE. Trimming shortened V by 2 bases and J by 1 base, and 9 bases separated the two germline ends. As DNA, the CDR3 is TGTGCCAGCAGCTTACTCCAACTTAACTATGGCTACACCTTC. Protein: CASSLLQLNYGYTF. The full variable domain, with the rest looked up from reference TRBV5-6 and TRBJ1-2, is DAGVTQSPTHLIKTRGQQVTLRCSPKSGHDTVSWYQQALGQGPQFIFQYYEEEERQRGNFPDRFSGHQFPNYSSELNVNALLLGDSALYLCASSLLQLNYGYTFGSGTRLTVV.

The chain links TRBV5-1 to TRBJ2-1; no definite D call. This CDR3 region has 13 residues. Trimming took 2 bases from V and 7 from J, leaving 10 bases between them. Germline V CDR1 and CDR2: SGHRS, YFSETQ. The CDR3 spells CASSFPPPNEQFF. The DNA for the CDR3 is TGCGCCAGCAGCTTCCCCCCGCCGAATGAGCAGTTCTTC.

DNA for the CDR3: TGTGCCAGCAGTCCCAGACAGGTCGCTGAAGCTTTCTTT. Protein sequence: CASSPRQVAEAFF. This rearrangement joins TRBV2 to TRBJ1-1; TRBD1 is a possible D gene (6 bases). The V and J ends lost 5 bases and 6 bases respectively, with 13 bases between them. CDR1 SNHLY and CDR2 FYNNEI come from the germline V gene. The CDR3 has 13 amino acids.

The chain uses TRBV15 and TRBJ1-3; 8 bases fit TRBD1. V dropped 4 bases and J dropped 4; count of bases not matched to a gene: 3. Germline assignment: CDR1 LNHNV and CDR2 YYDKDF (reference sequence). The CDR3 spans 14 residues. The CDR3 loop is CATSTWTGGNTIYF. The CDR3 DNA reads TGTGCCACCAGCACATGGACAGGGGGAAACACCATATATTTT.

This clone showed up just once. This rearrangement joins TRBV24-1 to TRBJ1-5; 10 bases line up with TRBD1. The germline V gene encodes CDR1 KGHDR and CDR2 SFDVKD. Trimming cost V 6 bases and J 3 bases; bases outside gene matches: 7. The CDR3 is made up of 16 amino acids. The CDR3 DNA reads as TGTGCCACCAGTACTGGGGGACAGGGGACCAATCAGCCCCAGCATTTT. Translation: CATSTGGQGTNQPQHF.

This chain links TRBV18 with TRBJ1-5, with 12 bases matching TRBD1. CDR1 is KGHSH, CDR2 LQKENI, per germline. After removal of 3 bases from V and 7 bases from J, the junction contained 7 bases not matched to a gene. This CDR3 comprises 16 residues. The CDR3 sequence is CASSPEGQGAGQPQHF. CDR3 bases: TGTGCCAGCTCACCGGAGGGACAGGGGGCCGGACAGCCCCAGCATTTT.

This clone was picked up one time. The chain has TRBV2 and TRBJ2-3; 8 bases fit TRBD2. The ends lost 4 bases at V and 3 bases at J; junction bases unmatched: 3. Germline V gene data show CDR1 as SNHLY and CDR2 as FYNNEI. The CDR3 sequence is 14 residues long. For the CDR3, the DNA is TGTGCCAGCAGTGCCACGGGAGGGACAGATACGCAGTATTTT. This sequence encodes CASSATGGTDTQYF.